This TCR beta chain derives from a study of blood T cell repertoires in COVID-19. Only in-frame clones appear in the TCRdb table, and some are missing; sequencing was by immunoSEQ multiplex PCR. Of 150,000 to 200,000 clones listed, roughly 84% are singletons. The sample holds one count of this clone. People in the exposed group encountered a COVID-19 case within 2 weeks before entering the study. CDR3 size: 13 residues. V lost 4 bases and J 6 bases, leaving 10 bases between the germline ends. Germline values: CDR1 MNHEY, CDR2 SMNVEV (reference sequence). This sequence originates from a woman aged 25 to 39 who had been exposed to COVID-19. This rearrangement joins TRBV27 to TRBJ1-5, with a possible D match to TRBD1 (6 bases). Sequenced material: PBMCs or T cells enriched from blood (not recorded which). The CDR3 DNA reads as TGTGCCAGCAGTTGGGGGCGCGCTCAGCCCCAGCATTTT. Encoded protein: CASSWGRAQPQHF.